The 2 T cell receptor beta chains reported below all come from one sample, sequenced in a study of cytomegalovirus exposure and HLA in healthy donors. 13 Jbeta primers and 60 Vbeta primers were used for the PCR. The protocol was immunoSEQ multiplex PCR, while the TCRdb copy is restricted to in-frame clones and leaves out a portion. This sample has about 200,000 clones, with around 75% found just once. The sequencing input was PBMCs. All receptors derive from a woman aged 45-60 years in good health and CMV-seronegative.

As DNA, the CDR3 is TGTGCCACCAGCAGGGTCTCAAATAGCCCTGAAGCTTTCTTT. It yields the protein CATSRVSNSPEAFF. This chain links TRBV15 with TRBJ1-1; no definite D call. This CDR3 region has 14 residues. V lost 3 bases and J lost 6, with 14 bases in between. The germline V gene has CDR1 LNHNV and CDR2 YYDKDF (reference sequence).

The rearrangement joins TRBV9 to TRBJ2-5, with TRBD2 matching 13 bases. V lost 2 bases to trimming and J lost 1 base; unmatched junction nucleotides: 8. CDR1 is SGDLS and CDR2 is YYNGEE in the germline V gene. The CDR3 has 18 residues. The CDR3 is CASSVTSGGAIPQETQYF. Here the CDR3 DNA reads TGTGCCAGCAGCGTTACTAGCGGGGGGGCTATTCCCCAAGAGACCCAGTACTTC.